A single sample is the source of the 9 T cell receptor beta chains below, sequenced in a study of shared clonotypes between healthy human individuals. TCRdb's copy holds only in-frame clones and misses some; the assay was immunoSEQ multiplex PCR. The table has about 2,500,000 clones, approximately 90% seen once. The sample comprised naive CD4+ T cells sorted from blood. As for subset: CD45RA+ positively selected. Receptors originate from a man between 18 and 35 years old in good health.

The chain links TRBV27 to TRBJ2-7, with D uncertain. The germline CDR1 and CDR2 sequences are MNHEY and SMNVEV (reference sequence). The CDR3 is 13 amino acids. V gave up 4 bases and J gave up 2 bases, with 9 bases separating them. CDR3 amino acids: CASSSGSTYEQYF. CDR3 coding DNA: TGTGCCAGCAGTTCGGGCAGCACCTACGAGCAGTACTTC.

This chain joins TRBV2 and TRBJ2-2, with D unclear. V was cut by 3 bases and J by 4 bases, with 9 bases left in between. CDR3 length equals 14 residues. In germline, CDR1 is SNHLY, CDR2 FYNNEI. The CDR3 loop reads CASSDPKSTGELFF. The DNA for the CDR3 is TGTGCCAGCAGTGACCCCAAATCCACCGGGGAGCTGTTTTTT. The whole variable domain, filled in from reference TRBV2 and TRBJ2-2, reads EPEVTQTPSHQVTQMGQEVILRCVPISNHLYFYWYRQILGQKVEFLVSFYNNEISEKSEIFDDQFSVERPDGSNFTLKIRSTKLEDSAMYFCASSDPKSTGELFFGEGSRLTVL.

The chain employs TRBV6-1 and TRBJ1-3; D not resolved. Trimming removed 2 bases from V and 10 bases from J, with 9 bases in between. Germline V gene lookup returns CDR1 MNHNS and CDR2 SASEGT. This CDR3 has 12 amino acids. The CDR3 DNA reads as TGTGCCAGCAGTGAAAAGCCCCCGACCATATATTTT. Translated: CASSEKPPTIYF.

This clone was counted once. CDR3 DNA sequence: TGTGCCAGCAGCTTTAGCGGCAGGGACACCGGGGAGCTGTTTTTT. It translates to CASSFSGRDTGELFF. J is TRBJ2-2 and V is TRBV9, with a possible D match to TRBD2 (6 bases). The CDR3 contains 15 residues. CDR1 is SGDLS and CDR2 is YYNGEE in the germline V gene. Trimming pared 4 bases from V and 3 bases from J, leaving 13 bases between.

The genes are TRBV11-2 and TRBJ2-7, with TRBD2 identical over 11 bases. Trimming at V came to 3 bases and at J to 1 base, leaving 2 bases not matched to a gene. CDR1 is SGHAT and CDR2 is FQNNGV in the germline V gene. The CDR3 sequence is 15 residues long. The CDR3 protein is CASSFSGGASYEQYF. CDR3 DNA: TGTGCCAGCAGCTTTAGCGGGGGGGCATCCTACGAGCAGTACTTC.

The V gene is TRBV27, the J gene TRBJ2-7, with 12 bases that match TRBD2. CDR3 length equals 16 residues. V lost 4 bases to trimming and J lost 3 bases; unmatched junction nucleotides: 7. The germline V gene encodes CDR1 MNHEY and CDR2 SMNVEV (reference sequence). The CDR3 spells CASSSSGLAGLYEQYF. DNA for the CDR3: TGTGCCAGCAGTTCCTCAGGACTAGCGGGGCTCTACGAGCAGTACTTC.

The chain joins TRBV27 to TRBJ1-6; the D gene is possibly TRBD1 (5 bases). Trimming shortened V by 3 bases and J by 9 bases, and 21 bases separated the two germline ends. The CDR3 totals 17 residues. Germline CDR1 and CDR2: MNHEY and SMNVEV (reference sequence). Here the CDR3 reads CASSFFTRGDYSSPLHF. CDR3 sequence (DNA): TGTGCCAGCAGTTTTTTCACCCGGGGGGATTACAGTTCACCCCTCCACTTT.

In DNA, the CDR3 is TGTGCCAGCACTCAAGTGAAGGAGCAGTTCTTC. This codes for CASTQVKEQFF. This sequence joins TRBV2 and TRBJ2-1; D gene uncertain. V lost 7 bases and J 10 bases, leaving 11 bases between the germline ends. The CDR3 sequence is 11 residues long. CDR1 is SNHLY, CDR2 FYNNEI, per germline.

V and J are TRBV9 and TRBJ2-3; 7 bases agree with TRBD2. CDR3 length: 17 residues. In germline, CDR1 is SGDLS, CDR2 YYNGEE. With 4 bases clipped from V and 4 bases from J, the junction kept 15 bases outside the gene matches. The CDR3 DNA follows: TGTGCCAGCAGCCTCCGTGATGGGGCGGGAGTTGCAGATACGCAGTATTTT. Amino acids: CASSLRDGAGVADTQYF.